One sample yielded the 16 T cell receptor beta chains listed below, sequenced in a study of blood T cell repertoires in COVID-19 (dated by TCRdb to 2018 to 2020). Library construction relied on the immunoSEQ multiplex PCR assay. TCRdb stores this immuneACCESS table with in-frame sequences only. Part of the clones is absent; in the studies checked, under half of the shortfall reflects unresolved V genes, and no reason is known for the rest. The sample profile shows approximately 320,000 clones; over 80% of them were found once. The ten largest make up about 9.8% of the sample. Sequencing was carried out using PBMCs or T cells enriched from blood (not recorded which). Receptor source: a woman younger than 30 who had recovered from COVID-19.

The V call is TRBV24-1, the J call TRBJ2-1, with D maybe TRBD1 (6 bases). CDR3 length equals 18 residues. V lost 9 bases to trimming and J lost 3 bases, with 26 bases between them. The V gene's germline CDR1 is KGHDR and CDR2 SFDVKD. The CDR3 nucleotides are TGTGCCACCTACAGAGGACAGCTTAAGGTCCCTCACTACAATGAGCAGTTCTTC. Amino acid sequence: CATYRGQLKVPHYNEQFF.

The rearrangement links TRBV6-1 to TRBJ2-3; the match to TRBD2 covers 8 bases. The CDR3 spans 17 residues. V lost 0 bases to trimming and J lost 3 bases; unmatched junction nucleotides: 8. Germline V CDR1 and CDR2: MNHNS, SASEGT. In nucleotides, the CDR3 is TGTGCCAGCAGTGAAGCCCAAAGCGGGGGCTATACAGATACGCAGTATTTT. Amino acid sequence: CASSEAQSGGYTDTQYF.

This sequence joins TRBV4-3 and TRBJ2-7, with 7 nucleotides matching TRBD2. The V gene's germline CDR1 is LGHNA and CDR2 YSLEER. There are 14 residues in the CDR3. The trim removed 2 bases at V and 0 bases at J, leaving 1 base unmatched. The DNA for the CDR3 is TGCGCCAGCAGCCAATGGACTAGCTCCTACGAGCAGTACTTC. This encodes CASSQWTSSYEQYF.

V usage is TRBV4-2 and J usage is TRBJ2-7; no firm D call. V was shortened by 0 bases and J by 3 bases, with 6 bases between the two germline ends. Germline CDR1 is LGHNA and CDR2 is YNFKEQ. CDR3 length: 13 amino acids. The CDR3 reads CASSQDTIYEQYF. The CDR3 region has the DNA TGTGCCAGCAGCCAAGATACTATCTACGAGCAGTACTTC.

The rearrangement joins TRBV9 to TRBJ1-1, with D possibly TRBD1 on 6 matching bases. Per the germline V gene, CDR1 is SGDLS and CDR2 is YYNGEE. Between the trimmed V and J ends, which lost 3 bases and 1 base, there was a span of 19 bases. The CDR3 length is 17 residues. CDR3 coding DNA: TGTGCCAGCAGCGCGAGGGGGACTACAGGGAAGAACACTGAAGCTTTCTTT. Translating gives CASSARGTTGKNTEAFF.

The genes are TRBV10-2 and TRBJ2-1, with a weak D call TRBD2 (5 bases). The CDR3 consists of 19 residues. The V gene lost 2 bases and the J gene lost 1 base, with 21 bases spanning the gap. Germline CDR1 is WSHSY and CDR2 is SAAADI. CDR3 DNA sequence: TGCGCCAGCAGTGAGAGGAGGTTAGAATCTTTTTTTTCCTACAATGAGCAGTTCTTC. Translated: CASSERRLESFFSYNEQFF.

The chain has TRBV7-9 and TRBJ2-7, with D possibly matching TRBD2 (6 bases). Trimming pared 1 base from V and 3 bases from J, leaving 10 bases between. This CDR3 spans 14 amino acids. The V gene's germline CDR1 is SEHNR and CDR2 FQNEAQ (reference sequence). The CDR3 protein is CASSLEQGGYEQYF. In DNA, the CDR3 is TGTGCCAGCAGCTTAGAGCAGGGAGGCTACGAGCAGTACTTC.

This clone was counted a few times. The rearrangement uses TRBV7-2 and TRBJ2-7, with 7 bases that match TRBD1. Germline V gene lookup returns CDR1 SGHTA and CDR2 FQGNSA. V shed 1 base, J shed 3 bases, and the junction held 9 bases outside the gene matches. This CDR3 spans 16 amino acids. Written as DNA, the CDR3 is TGTGCCAGCAGCTTAGAAGGGGTACAGGGGTACTACGAGCAGTACTTC. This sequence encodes CASSLEGVQGYYEQYF.

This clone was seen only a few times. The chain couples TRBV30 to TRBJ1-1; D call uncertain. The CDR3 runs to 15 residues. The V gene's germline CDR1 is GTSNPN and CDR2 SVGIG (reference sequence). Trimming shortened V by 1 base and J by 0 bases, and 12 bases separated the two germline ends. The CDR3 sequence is CAWSGPRILNTEAFF. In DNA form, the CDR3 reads TGTGCCTGGAGTGGACCCAGGATTTTGAACACTGAAGCTTTCTTT.

For the CDR3, the DNA is TGTGCCAGCAGTCCCTGGACTAGACAAGAGACCCAGTACTTC. This codes for CASSPWTRQETQYF. The J gene is TRBJ2-5, the V gene TRBV28; 7 positions agree with TRBD2. CDR1 is MDHEN, CDR2 SYDVKM, per germline. V was pared by 5 bases and J by 2 bases, with 5 bases of the junction left unmatched. The CDR3 spans 14 residues.

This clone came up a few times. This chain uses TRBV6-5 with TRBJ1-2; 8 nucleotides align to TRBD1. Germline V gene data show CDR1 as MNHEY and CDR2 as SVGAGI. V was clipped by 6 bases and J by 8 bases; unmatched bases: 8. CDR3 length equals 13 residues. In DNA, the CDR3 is TGTGCCAGCAGGCGACAGGGGAATGGCGGCTACACCTTC. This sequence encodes CASRRQGNGGYTF.

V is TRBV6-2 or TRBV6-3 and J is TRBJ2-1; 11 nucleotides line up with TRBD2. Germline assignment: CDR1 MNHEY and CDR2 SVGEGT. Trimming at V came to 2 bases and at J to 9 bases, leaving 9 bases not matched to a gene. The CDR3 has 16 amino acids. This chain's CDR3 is CASSYGLAGGLGEQFF. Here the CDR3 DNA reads TGTGCCAGCAGTTACGGGCTAGCGGGAGGCCTGGGTGAGCAGTTCTTC.

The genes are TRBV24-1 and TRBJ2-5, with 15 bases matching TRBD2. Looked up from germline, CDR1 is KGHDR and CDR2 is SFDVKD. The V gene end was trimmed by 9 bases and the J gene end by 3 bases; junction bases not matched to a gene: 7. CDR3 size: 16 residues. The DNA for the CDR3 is TGTGCCACCGGGACTAGCGGGAGGAGGTGTAAAGAGACCCAGTACTTC. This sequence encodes CATGTSGRRCKETQYF.

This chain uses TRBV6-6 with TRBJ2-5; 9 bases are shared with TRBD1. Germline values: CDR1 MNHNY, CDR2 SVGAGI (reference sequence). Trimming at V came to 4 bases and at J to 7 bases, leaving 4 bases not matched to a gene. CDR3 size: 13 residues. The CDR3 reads CASSLQGAATQYF. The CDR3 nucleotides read TGTGCCAGCAGTTTACAGGGGGCGGCGACCCAGTACTTC.

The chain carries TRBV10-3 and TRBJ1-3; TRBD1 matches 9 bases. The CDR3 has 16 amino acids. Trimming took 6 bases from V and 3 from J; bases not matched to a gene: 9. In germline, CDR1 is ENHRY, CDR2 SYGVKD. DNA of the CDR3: TGTGCCATCAGCGTGACAGGGGGTGTAAGTGGAAACACCATATATTTT. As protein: CAISVTGGVSGNTIYF.

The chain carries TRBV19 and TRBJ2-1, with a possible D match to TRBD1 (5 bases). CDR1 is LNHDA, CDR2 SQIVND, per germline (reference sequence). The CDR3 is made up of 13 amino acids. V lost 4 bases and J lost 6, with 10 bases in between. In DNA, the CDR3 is TGTGCCAGTAGTAGTGGGGCACTCAATGAGCAGTTCTTC. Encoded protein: CASSSGALNEQFF.